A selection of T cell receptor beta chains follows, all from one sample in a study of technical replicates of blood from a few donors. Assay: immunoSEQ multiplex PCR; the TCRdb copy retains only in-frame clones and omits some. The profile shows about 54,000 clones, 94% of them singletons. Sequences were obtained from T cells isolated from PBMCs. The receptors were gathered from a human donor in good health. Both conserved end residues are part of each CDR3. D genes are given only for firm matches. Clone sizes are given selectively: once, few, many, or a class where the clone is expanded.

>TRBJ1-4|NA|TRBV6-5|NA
TGTGCCAGCAGACCCGAAGCGGGGGGCCCTGAAAAACTGTTTTTT
CASRPEAGGPEKLFF
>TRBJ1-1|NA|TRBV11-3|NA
TGTGCCAGCAGCTTGGTGTTAAAAGGGGGTAGGAACACTGAAGCTTTCTTT
CASSLVLKGGRNTEAFF
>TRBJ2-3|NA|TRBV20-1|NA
TGCAGTGCACCGGGACTTACGGAGTATTTT
CSAPGLTEYF
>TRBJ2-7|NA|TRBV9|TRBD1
TGTGCCAGCAGCGAACAGGGGAACGACTACGAGCAGTACTTC
CASSEQGNDYEQYF
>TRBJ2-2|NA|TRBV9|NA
TGTGCCAGCAGCGTAGACCTCTGGGGGCTGGGCACCGGGGAGCTGTTTTTT
CASSVDLWGLGTGELFF
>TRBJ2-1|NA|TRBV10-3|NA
TGTGCCATCAGTGAGTCGACTCTGGAAGAGCAGTTCTTC
CAISESTLEEQFF
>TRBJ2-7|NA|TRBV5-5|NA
TGTGCCAGCAGCTCACAGGGCTACGAGCAGTACTTC
CASSSQGYEQYF
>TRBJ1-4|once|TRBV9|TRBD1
TGTGCCAGCAGCGTAGGGGGACAGACTAATGAAAAACTGTTTTTT
CASSVGGQTNEKLFF
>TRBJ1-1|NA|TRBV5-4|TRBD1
TGTGCCAGCAGCTCGACAGGGGAAGGAGCGGAAGCTTTCTTT
CASSSTGEGAEAFF
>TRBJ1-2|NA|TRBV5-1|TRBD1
TGCGCCAGCAGCGACGGGACAGGGTTCTATGGCTACACCTTC
CASSDGTGFYGYTF
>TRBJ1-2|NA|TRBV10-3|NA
TGTGCCATCAGTGAGTCGTCGGGAGGGAACTATGGCTACACCTTC
CAISESSGGNYGYTF
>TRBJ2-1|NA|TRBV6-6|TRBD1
TGTGCCAGCAGTGGGACAGGACCAACTGAGCAGTTCTTC
CASSGTGPTEQFF
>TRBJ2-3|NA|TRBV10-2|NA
TGCGCCAGCAGCCCACTAGCTCACACGGATACGCAGTATTTT
CASSPLAHTDTQYF
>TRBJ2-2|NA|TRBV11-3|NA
TGTGCCAGCAGCTTAAGATCCCCAGGGAGGACCGGGGAGCTGTTTTTT
CASSLRSPGRTGELFF
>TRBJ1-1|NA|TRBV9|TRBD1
TGTGCCAGCAGCGTAGTGAGGGGGCAAACTGAAGCTTTCTTT
CASSVVRGQTEAFF
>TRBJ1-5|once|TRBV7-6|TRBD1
TGTGCCAGCCAAGGACAGGAGTTTGGCCCCCAGCATTTT
CASQGQEFGPQHF
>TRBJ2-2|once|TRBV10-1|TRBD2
TGCGCCAGCCCGGGGGGGAACACCGGGGAGCTGTTTTTT
CASPGGNTGELFF
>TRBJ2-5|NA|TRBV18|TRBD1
TGTGCCAGCTCAAGTACAGGGGGCGCTGAGACCCAGTACTTC
CASSSTGGAETQYF
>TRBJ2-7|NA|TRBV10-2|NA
TGCGCCAGTATTAGCGGTTCCTACGAGCAGTACTTC
CASISGSYEQYF
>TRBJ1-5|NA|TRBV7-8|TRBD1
TGTGCCAGCAGCTTAGAAGGACAGGGGTATTCTATCAATCAGCCCCAGCATTTT
CASSLEGQGYSINQPQHF
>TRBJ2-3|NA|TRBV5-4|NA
TGTGCCAGCAGCTTGCGACGGGACTCGGGCACAGATACGCAGTATTTT
CASSLRRDSGTDTQYF
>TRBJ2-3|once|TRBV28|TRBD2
TGTGCCAGCTCACTAGCGGCTAGCACAGATACGCAGTATTTT
CASSLAASTDTQYF
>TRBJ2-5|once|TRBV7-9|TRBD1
TGTGCCAGCAGCTCAGACAGGGGGCCGAGGGAGACCCAGTACTTC
CASSSDRGPRETQYF
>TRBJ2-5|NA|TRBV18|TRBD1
TGTGCCAGCTCACCATACGGACAGGGGAGTAAGACCCAGTACTTC
CASSPYGQGSKTQYF
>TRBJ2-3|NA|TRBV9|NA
TGTGCCCCGACCGCGAGGGCAGTTCATACGCAGTATTTT
CAPTARAVHTQYF
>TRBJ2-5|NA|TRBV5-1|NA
TGCGCCAGCAGCTCGCAAGAGACCCAGTACTTC
CASSSQETQYF
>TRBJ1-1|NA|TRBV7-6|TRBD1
TGTGCCAGCAGACAAGACAGGGGGGACACTGAAGCTTTCTTT
CASRQDRGDTEAFF
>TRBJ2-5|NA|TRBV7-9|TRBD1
TGTGCCAGCAGCCTACAGGGGGCCCAAGAGACCCAGTACTTC
CASSLQGAQETQYF